These 27 T cell receptor beta chains came from one sample sequenced in a study of OX40 agonist ivuxolimab in advanced cancers. Method: immunoSEQ multiplex PCR; TCRdb's copy keeps in-frame clones and lacks some. The sample yields over 10,000 clones, 67% seen once. This sample comprised CD4+ or CD8+ T cells sorted from blood, obtained in a trial of the OX40 agonist ivuxolimab. The receptors originated from an adult with an advanced solid tumor such as melanoma, head and neck, liver or kidney cancer.

This rearrangement joins TRBV5-5 to TRBJ1-1; D unresolved. Deletions cut 0 bases from V and 1 base from J, with 4 bases between. Germline V CDR1 and CDR2: SGHKS, YYEKEE (reference sequence). The length of the CDR3 is 13 residues. CDR3 protein: CASSLESNTEAFF. The DNA for the CDR3 is TGTGCCAGCAGCTTGGAGTCGAACACTGAAGCTTTCTTT.

The chain is built from TRBV6-6 and TRBJ1-3; D unclear. Germline V gene sequence: CDR1 MNHNY, CDR2 SVGAGI (reference sequence). The CDR3 has 16 residues. The germline V and J ends were trimmed by 6 bases and 0 bases, with 15 bases remaining between them. The CDR3 region has the DNA TGTGCCAGCAGCCCACAGACAATTAGCTCTGGAAACACCATATATTTT. It codes for CASSPQTISSGNTIYF.

In this sample, this clone turned up a few times. The chain has TRBV7-9 and TRBJ2-7, with D unclear. CDR3 size: 11 residues. V dropped 5 bases and J dropped 4 bases, with 6 bases sitting between them. The germline V gene encodes CDR1 SEHNR and CDR2 FQNEAQ (reference sequence). CDR3 in DNA: TGTGCCAGCAGCGATGAATACGAGCAGTACTTC. Translation: CASSDEYEQYF.

This clone came up a few times. V usage is TRBV4-1 and J usage is TRBJ2-7; TRBD2 matches 9 bases. V dropped 1 base and J dropped 4; count of bases not matched to a gene: 8. CDR3 length: 16 amino acids. Germline V gene lookup returns CDR1 MGHRA and CDR2 YSYEKL. DNA for the CDR3: TGCGCCAGCAGCCAAGGCGCTAGCGGGATAGTATACGAGCAGTACTTC. Translated, it gives CASSQGASGIVYEQYF.

Note on this clone: One junction end does not reproduce the germline sequence, and a read error may be involved. The chain has TRBV12-5 and TRBJ2-3; TRBD1 aligns across 9 bases. The CDR3 consists of 15 residues. CDR1 is LGHNT and CDR2 is FRNRAP in the germline V gene. DNA of the CDR3: TGTGCTAGTGGTGGGGACAGGGTACTTGGTAGATACGCAGTATTT. Translated: CASGGDRVLGRYAVF.

The chain employs TRBV29-1 and TRBJ1-3; a weak D match, TRBD1 (6 bases). Looked up from germline, CDR1 is SQVTM and CDR2 is ANQGSEA. There are 17 residues in the CDR3. V lost 2 bases, J lost 1 base, and 18 bases lay in between. For the CDR3, the DNA is TGCAGCGTTGAAAGCCGGGACCGAGGGGGGTCTGGAAACACCATATATTTT. It codes for CSVESRDRGGSGNTIYF. Using reference TRBV29-1 and TRBJ1-3 for the parts outside the CDR3, the full variable domain is SAVISQKPSRDICQRGTSLTIQCQVDSQVTMMFWYRQQPGQSLTLIATANQGSEATYESGFVIDKFPISRPNLTFSTLTVSNMSPEDSSIYLCSVESRDRGGSGNTIYFGEGSWLTVV.

The chain recombines TRBV19 with TRBJ2-3, with D unresolved. This CDR3 has 15 residues. The V gene's germline CDR1 is LNHDA and CDR2 SQIVND (reference sequence). Deletions cut 5 bases from V and 2 bases from J, with 14 bases between. Here the CDR3 reads CASSLTIGPTDTQYF. The CDR3, as DNA: TGTGCCAGTAGTTTAACTATCGGGCCCACAGATACGCAGTATTTT.

This clone occurred a few times. The chain employs TRBV9 and TRBJ2-2, with a possible D match to TRBD1 (7 bases). Germline CDR1 reads SGDLS; CDR2 reads YYNGEE. CDR3 length: 15 residues. Trimming cost V 4 bases and J 8 bases, with 18 bases left between them. The CDR3 DNA is TGTGCCAGCAGCCCCCCCGGAGGGGGCCGAGGGGAGCTGTTTTTT. It translates to CASSPPGGGRGELFF.

V and J are TRBV5-1 and TRBJ2-7, with TRBD2 matching 11 bases. With 5 bases clipped from V and 1 base from J, the junction kept 8 bases outside the gene matches. Germline CDR1 is SGHRS and CDR2 is YFSETQ. The CDR3 extends over 16 amino acids. The CDR3 region is CASRTSGGLTSYEQYF. As DNA, the CDR3 is TGCGCCAGCAGAACTAGCGGGGGCCTAACGTCCTACGAGCAGTACTTC.

This chain links TRBV2 with TRBJ1-1; possible D gene TRBD1, 5 bases. Trimming took off 4 bases at V and 12 bases at J, with 18 bases between the two ends. This CDR3 spans 13 amino acids. Looked up from germline, CDR1 is SNHLY and CDR2 is FYNNEI. The CDR3 region is CASSGGLTSSTFF. The DNA for the CDR3 is TGTGCCAGCAGTGGGGGACTGACAAGTTCGACTTTCTTT. The variable domain in full, completed from reference TRBV2 and TRBJ1-1, reads EPEVTQTPSHQVTQMGQEVILRCVPISNHLYFYWYRQILGQKVEFLVSFYNNEISEKSEIFDDQFSVERPDGSNFTLKIRSTKLEDSAMYFCASSGGLTSSTFFGQGTRLTVV.

The CDR3 protein is CASKANSYNEQFF. The CDR3, as DNA: TGCGCCAGCAAAGCTAACTCCTACAATGAGCAGTTCTTC. V is TRBV5-1 and J is TRBJ2-1, with D unresolved. The CDR3 is 13 residues long. V lost 6 bases and J lost 0, with 7 bases in between. CDR1 SGHRS and CDR2 YFSETQ come from the germline V gene.

This clone was picked up one time. The V and J genes are TRBV4-2 and TRBJ2-7; D remains ambiguous. The germline gives CDR1 LGHNA, CDR2 YNFKEQ. The CDR3 has 12 residues. V was shortened by 0 bases and J by 4 bases, with 4 bases between the two germline ends. The chain's CDR3 is CASSQDMYEQYF. DNA of the CDR3: TGTGCCAGCAGCCAAGATATGTACGAGCAGTACTTC.

V and J are TRBV9 and TRBJ1-2, with D unclear. CDR3 length equals 12 residues. Germline V gene lookup returns CDR1 SGDLS and CDR2 YYNGEE. Trimming removed 0 bases at V and 5 bases at J, with 5 bases between. The CDR3 here is CASSVGGYGYTF. DNA for the CDR3: TGTGCCAGCAGCGTAGGGGGTTATGGCTACACCTTC.

The J gene is TRBJ1-2, the V gene TRBV28, with 9 bases that match TRBD1. Germline V gives CDR1 MDHEN, CDR2 SYDVKM. Unmatched junction bases numbered 7, after V lost 6 bases and J lost 8 bases. The CDR3 consists of 13 residues. CDR3 DNA sequence: TGTGCCAGCAGGGCGACAGGGGGAGACGGCTACACCTTC. Its protein product is CASRATGGDGYTF.

This clone was counted between two and nine times. V usage is TRBV6-5 and J usage is TRBJ2-5, with TRBD1 matching over 9 bases. Trimming took 6 bases from V and 7 from J; bases not matched to a gene: 9. Germline values: CDR1 MNHEY, CDR2 SVGAGI. The CDR3 is made up of 14 amino acids. The DNA for the CDR3 is TGTGCCAGCAGGCCGGGACAGGGTCTTGGGACCCAGTACTTC. Its protein product is CASRPGQGLGTQYF.

This clone appeared a few times. The chain employs TRBV7-3 and TRBJ2-5; D remains unclear. CDR3 length: 12 residues. Trimming stripped 8 bases from V and 3 bases from J, with 10 bases between. Germline lookup yields CDR1 SGHTA and CDR2 FQGTGA. In DNA, the CDR3 is TGTGCCAGCGGACCCAGAGAAGAGACCCAGTACTTC. As protein: CASGPREETQYF. Variable domain in full (rest from reference TRBV7-3 and TRBJ2-5): GAGVSQTPSNKVTEKGKYVELRCDPISGHTALYWYRQSLGQGPEFLIYFQGTGAADDSGLPNDRFFAVRPEGSVSTLKIQRTERGDSAVYLCASGPREETQYFGPGTRLLVL.

This clone was picked up a small number of times. V and J are TRBV7-6 and TRBJ2-7; D gene ambiguous. V was pared by 5 bases and J by 0 bases, with 11 bases between. The CDR3 is 14 residues long. CDR1 and CDR2 from the germline V gene are SGHVS and FNYEAQ. CDR3 sequence: CASSAGPTSYEQYF. DNA for the CDR3: TGTGCCAGCAGCGCCGGACCAACCTCCTACGAGCAGTACTTC.

The chain carries TRBV7-9 and TRBJ2-2; weak D call: TRBD2 (5 bases). V was trimmed by 4 bases and J by 4 bases, leaving 10 bases between them. This CDR3 is 14 amino acids long. Germline V gene data show CDR1 as SEHNR and CDR2 as FQNEAQ (reference sequence). CDR3 sequence reads: CASSSGWGTGELFF. CDR3 DNA sequence: TGTGCCAGCAGCTCGGGGTGGGGCACCGGGGAGCTGTTTTTT.

This clone was recorded a few times. J is TRBJ1-6 and V is TRBV6-1; D is unresolved. The CDR3 extends over 17 amino acids. CDR1 and CDR2 (germline): MNHNS, SASEGT. V was trimmed by 3 bases and J by 0 bases, leaving 12 bases between them. The CDR3 here is CASSEPGRSSYNSPLHF. For the CDR3, the DNA is TGTGCCAGCAGTGAGCCGGGCAGGAGCTCCTATAATTCACCCCTCCACTTT.

The chain is built from TRBV7-2 and TRBJ2-7; possibly TRBD2 for D (5 bases). CDR3 length equals 17 residues. Trimming removed 4 bases from V and 1 base from J, with 20 bases in between. The germline V gene has CDR1 SGHTA and CDR2 FQGNSA. CDR3 nucleotide sequence: TGTGCCAGCAGCTCTTGGGATAGCGCGATCCTTTCCTACGAGCAGTACTTC. Translated, it gives CASSSWDSAILSYEQYF.

The CDR3 loop is CASSEEAGTGGYNSPLHF. In DNA, the CDR3 is TGTGCCAGCAGTGAAGAAGCCGGGACAGGGGGTTATAATTCACCCCTCCACTTT. The V gene is TRBV2, the J gene TRBJ1-6; TRBD1 matches 11 bases. Germline CDR1 SNHLY, CDR2 FYNNEI. The CDR3 runs to 18 residues. V lost 1 base to trimming and J lost 4 bases; unmatched junction nucleotides: 6.

This clone was detected once. The J gene is TRBJ2-1, the V gene TRBV11-2; D is undetermined. Looked up from germline, CDR1 is SGHAT and CDR2 is FQNNGV. V was cut by 5 bases and J by 9 bases, with 14 bases left in between. There are 13 residues in the CDR3. CDR3 sequence: CASSPGVNIEQFF. The CDR3, as DNA: TGTGCCAGCAGCCCGGGTGTGAATATTGAGCAGTTCTTC.

This chain connects TRBV5-3 to TRBJ2-6; D gene ambiguous. TRBV5-3 is an open reading frame, and its role is uncertain. CDR3 length: 16 residues. The V end was cut by 7 bases, the J end by 5 bases, with 19 bases between. CDR3 region: CARCYGEQSRANVLTF. In DNA form, the CDR3 reads TGTGCCAGATGCTATGGTGAACAAAGTCGGGCCAACGTCCTGACTTTC.

The CDR3 region is CASSPDTGGVAFF. The DNA of the CDR3 is TGTGCCAGCAGCCCCGACACCGGTGGGGTAGCTTTCTTT. This chain uses TRBV4-2 with TRBJ1-1; no reliable D call. This CDR3 has 13 residues. Trimming removed 4 bases at V and 10 bases at J, with 16 bases between. Germline CDR1 reads LGHNA; CDR2 reads YNFKEQ.

The V and J genes are TRBV10-1 and TRBJ2-7; TRBD1 matches 9 bases. The ends lost 2 bases at V and 6 bases at J; junction bases unmatched: 11. The length of the CDR3 is 16 residues. CDR1 is WNHNN and CDR2 is SYGVQD in the germline V gene (reference sequence). The CDR3, as DNA: TGCGCCAGCAGTGAGGACCCCGGGACAGGGTTCGCCGAGCAGTACTTC. Residues: CASSEDPGTGFAEQYF.

This clone appeared once. The DNA of the CDR3 is TGCAGCGTTGCGGGACTAGCGCCCTACAATGAGCAGTTCTTC. Protein sequence: CSVAGLAPYNEQFF. The rearrangement links TRBV29-1 to TRBJ2-1; 10 positions agree with TRBD2. With 4 bases clipped from V and 2 bases from J, the junction kept 2 bases outside the gene matches. The CDR3 has 14 residues. From germline, CDR1 is SQVTM and CDR2 ANQGSEA.

The chain employs TRBV28 and TRBJ2-2, with D maybe TRBD2 (7 bases). Germline V gives CDR1 MDHEN, CDR2 SYDVKM. This CDR3 is 18 amino acids long. Trimming removed 5 bases at V and 5 bases at J, with 24 bases between. The CDR3 loop is CASSTLRGREGGTGELFF. In DNA, the CDR3 is TGTGCCAGCAGTACCCTCCGGGGGAGGGAAGGGGGGACCGGGGAGCTGTTTTTT.